The TCR beta chain under discussion was sequenced for a study of persistence of HIV-infected CD4 T cells. Looking at the study overall: CD4+ T cells responding to CMV or HIV-1 Gag were isolated.

Overall study findings and caveats: Antigen-responding cells were enriched for degenerate expanded CDR3beta sequences.

The CDR3 covers 15 residues. Looked up from germline, CDR1 is MNHEY and CDR2 is SVGAGI. Trimming stripped 7 bases from V and 3 bases from J, with 15 bases between. Concerning this clone: Its matching antigen is unknown.

Overlapping HIV-1 Gag 15-mer peptides at 1 ug per peptide per mL were used. Sorted nonresponding memory CD4+ T cells were CD40L-negative, CD69-negative, CD45RO-high. These HIV-1-infected adults initiated suppressive ART in chronic infection. CD8+ T cells were removed from PBMCs prior to stimulation. The immunoSEQ assay was version 4, run in survey mode. Only in-frame clones appear in the TCRdb table, and some are missing; sequencing was by immunoSEQ multiplex PCR. The sample lists tens of thousands of clones; 70% to 80% were seen once. V gene TRBV6-5 combines with J gene TRBJ1-4, with TRBD1 as a possible D gene (6 bases). The specimen comprised CD4+ T cells sorted from PBMCs after 18-hour stimulation, sampled from a patient who received antiretroviral therapy. The source of this sequence is an adult man with HIV who was CMV-seropositive. CDR3 coding DNA: TGTGCCAGCAATCCACGGGGGCAGTCTAATGAAAAACTGTTTTTT. It encodes CASNPRGQSNEKLFF.